A selection of T cell receptor beta chains follows, all from one sample in a study. TCRdb independently ran MiXCR on the multiplex PCR reads; one entry per CDR3 protein. The sample has about 480 distinct CDR3 sequences, over 4.5% seen once. The sequenced sample was Tregs sorted from blood. These receptors all come from a female donor with breast cancer. Each CDR3 is given with its conserved first and last residue. The order of the fields is J gene, D gene, clone size, V gene, CDR3 protein, CDR3 DNA. D genes are given only for firm matches. A clone size is listed for some rows: how often the clone was seen (once, few, many), or a class if it is expanded.

J gene: TRBJ1-2; D gene: TRBD1; clone size: large; V gene: TRBV12-3/TRBV12-4; CDR3 protein: CASRRQGSNYGYTF; CDR3 DNA: TGTGCCAGCAGGCGACAGGGTTCGAACTATGGCTACACCTTC
J gene: TRBJ1-2; D gene: NA; clone size: medium-sized; V gene: TRBV12-3/TRBV12-4; CDR3 protein: CASSLVIGPGATNYGYTF; CDR3 DNA: TGTGCCAGCAGTTTAGTTATCGGGCCTGGAGCTACTAACTATGGCTACACCTTC
J gene: TRBJ1-2; D gene: TRBD1; clone size: NA; V gene: TRBV12-3/TRBV12-4; CDR3 protein: CASSLADRDYGYTF; CDR3 DNA: TGTGCCAGCAGTTTGGCGGACAGGGACTATGGCTACACCTTC
J gene: TRBJ1-2; D gene: NA; clone size: large; V gene: TRBV12-3/TRBV12-4; CDR3 protein: CASSPLKRYGYTF; CDR3 DNA: TGTGCCAGCAGTCCCCTAAAGCGCTATGGCTACACCTTC
J gene: TRBJ1-2; D gene: NA; clone size: large; V gene: TRBV12-3/TRBV12-4; CDR3 protein: CASTAQPGTNNYGYTF; CDR3 DNA: TGTGCCAGCACCGCCCAACCCGGGACAAATAACTATGGCTACACCTTC
J gene: TRBJ1-2; D gene: NA; clone size: large; V gene: TRBV12-3/TRBV12-4; CDR3 protein: CASRRHNPISNRSNYGYTF; CDR3 DNA: TGTGCCAGCAGGAGACACAACCCCATTTCAAACAGGAGTAACTATGGCTACACCTTC
J gene: TRBJ1-2; D gene: NA; clone size: large; V gene: TRBV12-3/TRBV12-4; CDR3 protein: CASSPGQSSNYGYTF; CDR3 DNA: TGTGCCAGCAGTCCAGGACAGAGTTCTAACTATGGCTACACCTTC
J gene: TRBJ1-2; D gene: NA; clone size: large; V gene: TRBV12-5; CDR3 protein: CASGLVLSGYTF; CDR3 DNA: TGTGCTAGTGGTTTGGTATTAAGTGGCTACACCTTC
J gene: TRBJ1-2; D gene: NA; clone size: large; V gene: TRBV12-3/TRBV12-4; CDR3 protein: CAIGSQVNYGYTF; CDR3 DNA: TGTGCCATCGGGTCACAGGTAAACTATGGCTACACCTTC
J gene: TRBJ1-2; D gene: NA; clone size: large; V gene: TRBV12-3/TRBV12-4; CDR3 protein: CASSALVYGYTF; CDR3 DNA: TGTGCCAGCAGTGCCCTCGTTTATGGCTACACCTTC
J gene: TRBJ1-2; D gene: NA; clone size: once; V gene: TRBV12-3/TRBV12-4; CDR3 protein: CASSRAVEGYTF; CDR3 DNA: TGTGCCAGCAGCCGAGCTGTGGAAGGCTACACCTTC
J gene: TRBJ1-2; D gene: NA; clone size: large; V gene: TRBV12-3/TRBV12-4; CDR3 protein: CASRSGLVHSNYGYTF; CDR3 DNA: TGTGCCAGCAGGTCCGGGTTAGTTCATTCTAACTATGGCTACACCTTC
J gene: TRBJ1-2; D gene: NA; clone size: large; V gene: TRBV12-3/TRBV12-4; CDR3 protein: CASSLNYGYTF; CDR3 DNA: TGTGCCAGCAGTCTTAACTATGGCTACACCTTC
J gene: TRBJ1-2; D gene: NA; clone size: large; V gene: TRBV12-3/TRBV12-4; CDR3 protein: CASSHRDSGYGYTF; CDR3 DNA: TGTGCCAGCAGTCACCGGGACTCTGGGTATGGCTACACCTTC
J gene: TRBJ1-2; D gene: NA; clone size: large; V gene: TRBV12-3/TRBV12-4; CDR3 protein: CASRPTDSPYYGYTF; CDR3 DNA: TGTGCCAGCAGACCCACGGACTCTCCCTACTATGGCTACACCTTC
J gene: TRBJ1-2; D gene: NA; clone size: medium-sized; V gene: TRBV12-3/TRBV12-4; CDR3 protein: CASSLDRADYGYTF; CDR3 DNA: TGTGCCAGCAGTTTAGACAGGGCCGACTATGGCTACACCTTC
J gene: TRBJ1-2; D gene: NA; clone size: large; V gene: TRBV12-3/TRBV12-4; CDR3 protein: CASSPVNSYGYTF; CDR3 DNA: TGTGCCAGCAGTCCCGTTAACAGCTATGGCTACACCTTC
J gene: TRBJ1-2; D gene: TRBD1; clone size: large; V gene: TRBV12-3/TRBV12-4; CDR3 protein: CASSGTGRDYGYTF; CDR3 DNA: TGTGCCAGCAGTGGGACAGGACGGGACTATGGCTACACCTTC
J gene: TRBJ1-2; D gene: TRBD1; clone size: large; V gene: TRBV12-3/TRBV12-4; CDR3 protein: CASRRQGYGYTF; CDR3 DNA: TGTGCCAGCAGGCGACAGGGGTATGGCTACACCTTC
J gene: TRBJ1-2; D gene: NA; clone size: large; V gene: TRBV12-3/TRBV12-4; CDR3 protein: CASSLGLPYGYTF; CDR3 DNA: TGTGCCAGCAGTTTGGGACTCCCCTATGGCTACACCTTC
J gene: TRBJ1-2; D gene: NA; clone size: large; V gene: TRBV12-3/TRBV12-4; CDR3 protein: CASSQDRNYGYTF; CDR3 DNA: TGTGCCAGCAGTCAGGACAGAAACTATGGCTACACCTTC
J gene: TRBJ1-2; D gene: NA; clone size: large; V gene: TRBV12-3/TRBV12-4; CDR3 protein: CASSFTLGNYGYTF; CDR3 DNA: TGTGCCAGCAGTTTCACCCTCGGGAACTATGGCTACACCTTC
J gene: TRBJ1-2; D gene: TRBD1; clone size: large; V gene: TRBV12-3/TRBV12-4; CDR3 protein: CASMDRTYYGYTF; CDR3 DNA: TGTGCCAGCATGGACAGGACCTACTATGGCTACACCTTC
J gene: TRBJ1-2; D gene: NA; clone size: large; V gene: TRBV12-3/TRBV12-4; CDR3 protein: CASSLGRVNLDYTF; CDR3 DNA: TGTGCCAGCAGTTTGGGACGGGTGAATTTGGACTACACCTTC
J gene: TRBJ1-2; D gene: TRBD1; clone size: large; V gene: TRBV12-3/TRBV12-4; CDR3 protein: CASSLRQGSYGYTF; CDR3 DNA: TGTGCCAGCAGTTTAAGACAGGGGAGCTATGGCTACACCTTC
J gene: TRBJ1-2; D gene: NA; clone size: medium-sized; V gene: TRBV12-3/TRBV12-4; CDR3 protein: CASSPRQAYGYTF; CDR3 DNA: TGTGCCAGCAGTCCCCGACAGGCCTATGGCTACACCTTC
J gene: TRBJ1-2; D gene: NA; clone size: large; V gene: TRBV12-3/TRBV12-4; CDR3 protein: CASRGSIGGYTF; CDR3 DNA: TGTGCCAGCAGGGGAAGTATTGGTGGCTACACCTTC
J gene: TRBJ1-2; D gene: TRBD1; clone size: NA; V gene: TRBV12-3/TRBV12-4; CDR3 protein: CASSYRGWRYTF; CDR3 DNA: TGTGCCAGCAGTTACAGGGGTTGGCGCTACACCTTC
J gene: TRBJ1-2; D gene: NA; clone size: large; V gene: TRBV12-3/TRBV12-4; CDR3 protein: CASSLVGDYGYTF; CDR3 DNA: TGTGCCAGCAGTTTGGTGGGAGACTATGGCTACACCTTC
J gene: TRBJ1-2; D gene: NA; clone size: large; V gene: TRBV12-3/TRBV12-4; CDR3 protein: CASIQSGFNYGYTF; CDR3 DNA: TGTGCCAGCATTCAGTCGGGGTTTAACTATGGCTACACCTTC
J gene: TRBJ1-2; D gene: NA; clone size: large; V gene: TRBV12-3/TRBV12-4; CDR3 protein: CASGNLRIYGYTF; CDR3 DNA: TGTGCCAGCGGAAATCTCAGGATCTATGGCTACACCTTC